This T cell receptor beta chain came from a study of T-cell reconstitution after alpha-beta-depleted transplantation in children. Researchers prepared the TCRbeta library using unique molecular identifiers, the study reports. One entry per CDR3 protein, called by TCRdb with MiXCR from the PCR reads. In the table there are about 240,000 distinct CDR3 sequences, more than 20% of which are singletons. The CDR3 loop spans 19 amino acids. Regarding this clonotype: At one end the junction does not follow the germline gene, possibly because of a read error.

This material consisted of PBMCs, taken before TCRalphabeta/CD19-depleted stem cell transplant. The receptor was derived from a girl aged 2 to 10 with Fanconi anemia, due to receive a stem cell transplant. This chain uses TRBV12-3 or TRBV12-4 with TRBJ2-3, with a weak D call TRBD1 (5 bases). The CDR3 loop is CTSSFPSSPTVENTDTQYF. Written as DNA, the CDR3 is TGTACCAGCAGTTTCCCCAGCTCGCCGACAGTCGAAAATACAGATACGCAGTATTTT.